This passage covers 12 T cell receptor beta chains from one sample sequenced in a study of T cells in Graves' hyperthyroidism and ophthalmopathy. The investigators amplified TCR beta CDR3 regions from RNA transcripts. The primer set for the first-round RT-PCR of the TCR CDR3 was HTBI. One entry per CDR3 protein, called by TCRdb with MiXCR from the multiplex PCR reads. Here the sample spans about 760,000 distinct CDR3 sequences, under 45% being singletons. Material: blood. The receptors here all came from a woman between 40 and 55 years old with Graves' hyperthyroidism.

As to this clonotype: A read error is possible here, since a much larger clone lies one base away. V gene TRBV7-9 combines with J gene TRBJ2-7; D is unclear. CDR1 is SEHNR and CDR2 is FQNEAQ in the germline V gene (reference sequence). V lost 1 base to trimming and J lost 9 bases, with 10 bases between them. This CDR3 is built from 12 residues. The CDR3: CASSLDGIGQYF. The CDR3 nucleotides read TGTGCCAGCAGCTTAGATGGCATAGGGCAGTACTTC.

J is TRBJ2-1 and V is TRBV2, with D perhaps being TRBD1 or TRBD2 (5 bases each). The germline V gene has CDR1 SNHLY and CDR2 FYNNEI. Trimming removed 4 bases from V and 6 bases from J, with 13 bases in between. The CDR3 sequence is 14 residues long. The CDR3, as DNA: TGTGCCAGCAGTGGGGACGGGGCCATCAATGAGCAGTTCTTC. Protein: CASSGDGAINEQFF.

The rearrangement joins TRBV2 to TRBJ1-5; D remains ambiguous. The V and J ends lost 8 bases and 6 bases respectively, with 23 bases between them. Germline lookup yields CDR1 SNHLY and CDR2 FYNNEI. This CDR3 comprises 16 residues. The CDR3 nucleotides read TGTGCCAGCCACAAAAAATCGAGCAGGCGCGGTCAGCCCCAGCATTTT. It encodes CASHKKSSRRGQPQHF.

In DNA, the CDR3 is TGCAGTGCTAGTAGGGTCGATCGACAGGGCCTTTCCTACGAGCAGTACTTC. It encodes CSASRVDRQGLSYEQYF. The V call is TRBV20-1, the J call TRBJ2-7; 7 nucleotides match TRBD1. Trimming at V came to 3 bases and at J to 1 base, leaving 15 bases not matched to a gene. CDR3 length equals 17 residues. Per the germline V gene, CDR1 is DFQATT and CDR2 is SNEGSKA (reference sequence).

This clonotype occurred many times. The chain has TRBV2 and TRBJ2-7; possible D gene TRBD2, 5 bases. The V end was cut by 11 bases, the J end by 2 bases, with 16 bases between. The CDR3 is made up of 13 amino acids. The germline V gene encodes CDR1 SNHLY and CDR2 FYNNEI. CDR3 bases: TGTGCCGGTTCTTGGGGAGCCACCTACGAGCAGTACTTC. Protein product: CAGSWGATYEQYF.

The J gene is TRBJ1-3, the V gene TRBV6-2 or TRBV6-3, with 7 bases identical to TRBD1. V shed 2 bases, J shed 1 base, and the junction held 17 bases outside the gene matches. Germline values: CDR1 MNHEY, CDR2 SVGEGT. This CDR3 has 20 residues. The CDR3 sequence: CASSYTVGTVQDGSGNTIYF. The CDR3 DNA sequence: TGTGCCAGCAGTTACACCGTCGGGACAGTTCAAGACGGGTCTGGAAACACCATATATTTT.

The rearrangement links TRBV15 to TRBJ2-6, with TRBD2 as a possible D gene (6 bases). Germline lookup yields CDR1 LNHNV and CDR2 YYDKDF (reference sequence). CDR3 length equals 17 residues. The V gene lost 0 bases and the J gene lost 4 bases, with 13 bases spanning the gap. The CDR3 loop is CATSRDRGYVGANVLTF. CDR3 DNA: TGTGCCACCAGCAGAGATCGGGGGTACGTCGGGGCCAACGTCCTGACTTTC.

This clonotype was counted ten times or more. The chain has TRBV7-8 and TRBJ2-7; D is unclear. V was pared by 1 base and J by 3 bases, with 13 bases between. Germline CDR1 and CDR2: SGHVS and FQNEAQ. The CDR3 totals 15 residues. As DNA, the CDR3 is TGTGCCAGCAGCTTAGGAAGCAGGTTTGACTACGAGCAGTACTTC. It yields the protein CASSLGSRFDYEQYF.

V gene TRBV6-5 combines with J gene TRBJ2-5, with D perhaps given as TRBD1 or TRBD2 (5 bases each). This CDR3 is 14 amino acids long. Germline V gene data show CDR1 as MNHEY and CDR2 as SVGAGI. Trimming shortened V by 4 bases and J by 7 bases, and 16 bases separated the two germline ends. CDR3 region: CASSLDGALGTQYF. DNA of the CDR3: TGTGCCAGCAGTTTAGACGGGGCACTTGGGACCCAGTACTTC.

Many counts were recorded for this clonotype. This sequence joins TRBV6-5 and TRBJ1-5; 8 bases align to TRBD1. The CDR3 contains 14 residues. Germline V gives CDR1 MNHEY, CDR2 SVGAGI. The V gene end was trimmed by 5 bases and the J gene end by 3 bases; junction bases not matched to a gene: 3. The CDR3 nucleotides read TGTGCCAGCAGTATGGACAGGGTCAATCAGCCCCAGCATTTT. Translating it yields CASSMDRVNQPQHF.

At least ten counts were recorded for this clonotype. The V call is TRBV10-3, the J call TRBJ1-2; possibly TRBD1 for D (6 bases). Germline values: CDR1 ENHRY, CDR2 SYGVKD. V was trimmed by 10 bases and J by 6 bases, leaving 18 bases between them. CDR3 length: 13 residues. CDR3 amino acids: CATQPRGTDGYTF. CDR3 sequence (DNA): TGTGCCACACAACCGAGGGGGACCGATGGCTACACCTTC.

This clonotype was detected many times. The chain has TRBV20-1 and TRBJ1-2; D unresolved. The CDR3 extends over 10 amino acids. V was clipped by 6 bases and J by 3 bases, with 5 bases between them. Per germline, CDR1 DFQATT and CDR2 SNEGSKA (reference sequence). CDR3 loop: CSAHDYGYTF. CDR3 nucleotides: TGCAGTGCCCACGACTATGGCTACACCTTC.